The rows below give T cell receptor beta chains drawn from one sample of a study of shared clonotypes between healthy human individuals. The data were produced by immunoSEQ multiplex PCR, yet TCRdb's version contains in-frame clones alone and is incomplete. Counted here are 1,500,000 or so clones, about 98.5% occurring once; the ten biggest clones make up around 0.33%. The specimen was naive CD4+ T cells sorted from blood. These receptors were obtained from a man younger than 45 in good health. Each CDR3 is given with its conserved first and last residue. D genes are given only for firm matches. A clone size is listed for some rows: how often the clone was seen (once, few, many), or a class if it is expanded.

V: TRBV5-1; size: -; J: TRBJ2-3; D: TRBD2; DNA: TGCGCCAGCAGCCGACTAGCGGGCGGGCTAAGCACAGATACGCAGTATTTT; CDR3: CASSRLAGGLSTDTQYF
V: TRBV2; size: -; J: TRBJ1-2; D: -; DNA: TGTGCCAGCACCGCACAGGGATATGGCTACACCTTC; CDR3: CASTAQGYGYTF
V: TRBV18; size: -; J: TRBJ1-4; D: -; DNA: TGTGCCAGCTCACCGGTTGCGGCGGCAACTAATGAAAAACTGTTTTTT; CDR3: CASSPVAAATNEKLFF
V: TRBV9; size: -; J: TRBJ2-1; D: TRBD2; DNA: TGTGCCAGCAGCGTAGGCGGGAGGGCCTACTACAATGAGCAGTTCTTC; CDR3: CASSVGGRAYYNEQFF
V: TRBV11-2; size: once; J: TRBJ2-2; D: TRBD1; DNA: TGTGCCAGCAGCCGCGCGGGACAGGGGAACACCGGGGAGCTGTTTTTT; CDR3: CASSRAGQGNTGELFF
V: TRBV2; size: -; J: TRBJ2-7; D: -; DNA: TGTGCCAGCAGCGACCAAGGACGGGAATACGAGCAGTACTTC; CDR3: CASSDQGREYEQYF
V: TRBV6-5; size: -; J: TRBJ1-1; D: TRBD1; DNA: TGTGCCAGCAGTTACACCCGGGACAGGGAAGCTTTCTTT; CDR3: CASSYTRDREAFF
V: TRBV10-2; size: -; J: TRBJ2-7; D: TRBD1; DNA: TGCGCCAGCAGTGCTACGACAGGGGGCCCCTACGAGCAGTACTTC; CDR3: CASSATTGGPYEQYF
V: TRBV19; size: -; J: TRBJ1-5; D: -; DNA: TGTGCCAGCTGTCGCCGTAATCAGCCCCAGCATTTT; CDR3: CASCRRNQPQHF
V: TRBV10-3; size: -; J: TRBJ1-1; D: -; DNA: TGTGCCATCAGTGAGTCGAGGGGAGACACTGAAGCTTTCTTT; CDR3: CAISESRGDTEAFF
V: TRBV2; size: -; J: TRBJ2-7; D: -; DNA: TGTGCCAGCCGGGACCTCTCCTACGAGCAGTACTTC; CDR3: CASRDLSYEQYF
V: TRBV28; size: -; J: TRBJ2-2; D: -; DNA: TGTGCCAGCAGTCGAATCAGGACAGCCACCGGGGAGCTGTTTTTT; CDR3: CASSRIRTATGELFF
V: TRBV5-1; size: -; J: TRBJ2-5; D: -; DNA: TGCGCCAGCAGCAGTAACAGGGCGGGAGAGACCCAGTACTTC; CDR3: CASSSNRAGETQYF
V: TRBV5-1; size: -; J: TRBJ2-7; D: -; DNA: TGCGCCAGCAGCCCAAGGATTATGAGGGACGAGCAGTACTTC; CDR3: CASSPRIMRDEQYF
V: TRBV27; size: -; J: TRBJ1-5; D: TRBD1; DNA: TGTGCCAGCAGCCGGGGACAGTTCCATAGCAATCAGCCCCAGCATTTT; CDR3: CASSRGQFHSNQPQHF
V: TRBV18; size: -; J: TRBJ2-1; D: -; DNA: TGTGCCAGCTCACCGATATGGAGATCCCAGTACAATGAGCAGTTCTTC; CDR3: CASSPIWRSQYNEQFF
V: TRBV29-1; size: -; J: TRBJ2-1; D: TRBD2; DNA: TGCAGCGCTGCAGGACTAGTCTACAATGAGCAGTTCTTC; CDR3: CSAAGLVYNEQFF
V: TRBV1; size: -; J: TRBJ2-2; D: -; DNA: TGCACCAGCAGCCACTGGTCCGCGGGAGGAAACACCGGGGAGCTGTTTTTT; CDR3: CTSSHWSAGGNTGELFF
V: TRBV5-1; size: -; J: TRBJ2-6; D: -; DNA: TGCGCCAGCAGCTTGGGGGTCCTCTCTGGGGCCAACGTCCTGACTTTC; CDR3: CASSLGVLSGANVLTF
V: TRBV27; size: -; J: TRBJ1-2; D: TRBD1; DNA: TGTGCCAGCAGTTTATTGATGGGACAGGGGATGTATGGCTACACCTTC; CDR3: CASSLLMGQGMYGYTF
V: TRBV9; size: -; J: TRBJ2-7; D: -; DNA: TGTGCCAGCAGCGTAGGACAGAACTACGAGCAGTACTTC; CDR3: CASSVGQNYEQYF
V: TRBV6-5; size: -; J: TRBJ2-1; D: -; DNA: TGTGCCAGCACCCGGGCCCGCGGGCTCAACAATGAGCAGTTCTTC; CDR3: CASTRARGLNNEQFF
V: TRBV11-2; size: -; J: TRBJ2-7; D: -; DNA: TGTGCCAGCAGCTTGGTTCGCTACGAGCAGTACTTC; CDR3: CASSLVRYEQYF
V: TRBV27; size: -; J: TRBJ2-5; D: -; DNA: TGTGCCAGCAGTCCCTCCCGCTTTGACAGACAAGAGACCCAGTACTTC; CDR3: CASSPSRFDRQETQYF
V: TRBV28; size: -; J: TRBJ2-7; D: -; DNA: TGTGCCAGCAGAGGGGCAGGGAGCTCCTACGAGCAGTACTTC; CDR3: CASRGAGSSYEQYF
V: TRBV28; size: once; J: TRBJ2-1; D: -; DNA: TGTGCCAGCAGTTTACTAGGAGACTACAATGAGCAGTTCTTC; CDR3: CASSLLGDYNEQFF
V: TRBV2; size: -; J: TRBJ1-1; D: -; DNA: TGTGCCAGCACGGGCCGTGAATCGATCACTGAAGCTTTCTTT; CDR3: CASTGRESITEAFF
V: TRBV2; size: -; J: TRBJ1-1; D: -; DNA: TGTGCCAGCAGTGTCGGACGAACGAAAAACACTGAAGCTTTCTTT; CDR3: CASSVGRTKNTEAFF
V: TRBV5-1; size: -; J: TRBJ1-1; D: -; DNA: TGCGCCAGCAGCTTACAGGGAGGGACTGAAGCTTTCTTT; CDR3: CASSLQGGTEAFF
V: TRBV29-1; size: -; J: TRBJ1-4; D: -; DNA: TGCAGCGTGTCCAGGGCCGGGGGTGAAAAACTGTTTTTT; CDR3: CSVSRAGGEKLFF
V: TRBV2; size: -; J: TRBJ2-3; D: TRBD2; DNA: TGTGCCAGCAGTCAATTACGCCGGGGGAGGGCCGGAGCTCAGGGACATACGCAGTATTTT; CDR3: CASSQLRRGRAGAQGHTQYF
V: TRBV6-4; size: -; J: TRBJ1-5; D: -; DNA: TGTGCCAGCAGCCCCATGATAAATCAGCCCCAGCATTTT; CDR3: CASSPMINQPQHF
V: TRBV5-1; size: -; J: TRBJ1-4; D: TRBD1; DNA: TGCGCCAGCAGCTGGGGGACAGGGCGCCTTAATGAAAAACTGTTTTTT; CDR3: CASSWGTGRLNEKLFF
V: TRBV6-5; size: -; J: TRBJ2-1; D: -; DNA: TGTGCCAGCAGTGCCAACGGGGGATACAATGAGCAGTTCTTC; CDR3: CASSANGGYNEQFF
V: TRBV6-5; size: -; J: TRBJ2-2; D: TRBD2; DNA: TGTGCCAGCAGGCGGGAGATCGGGGAGCTGTTTTTT; CDR3: CASRREIGELFF
V: TRBV21-1; size: -; J: TRBJ2-7; D: -; DNA: TGTGCCAGCAGCAAAAGCGGAACCCTAGCGGGAGATGACTACGAGCAGTACTTC; CDR3: CASSKSGTLAGDDYEQYF
V: TRBV5-1; size: -; J: TRBJ1-5; D: -; DNA: TGCGCCAGCAGCTTGTACAGCAATCAGCCCCAGCATTTT; CDR3: CASSLYSNQPQHF
V: TRBV6-6; size: -; J: TRBJ2-2; D: -; DNA: TGTGCCAGCAGTAAAACGAACACCGGGGAGCTGTTTTTT; CDR3: CASSKTNTGELFF
V: TRBV7-2; size: once; J: TRBJ2-3; D: -; DNA: TGTGCCAGCAGCCGGGAGTTTTCGGGTACGCAGTATTTT; CDR3: CASSREFSGTQYF
V: TRBV5-1; size: -; J: TRBJ2-7; D: -; DNA: TGCGCCAGCAGTAGGACTGGGGGCATCTACGAGCAGTACTTC; CDR3: CASSRTGGIYEQYF
V: TRBV29-1; size: -; J: TRBJ2-1; D: -; DNA: TGCAGCGGAGGCTACAATGAGCAGTTCTTC; CDR3: CSGGYNEQFF
V: TRBV15; size: -; J: TRBJ1-5; D: TRBD1; DNA: TGTGCCACCAGCAGAGATCGGACAGGGGGGAATCAGCCCCAGCATTTT; CDR3: CATSRDRTGGNQPQHF
V: TRBV27; size: -; J: TRBJ2-7; D: TRBD1; DNA: TGTGCCAGCAGTTTCCGGGACAGGGACCTCCACGAGCAGTACTTC; CDR3: CASSFRDRDLHEQYF
V: TRBV4-3; size: -; J: TRBJ2-3; D: TRBD2; DNA: TGCGCCAGCAGCCAAGGAAAAACTAGCGGGGCCTGGGCAGATACGCAGTATTTT; CDR3: CASSQGKTSGAWADTQYF
V: TRBV27; size: -; J: TRBJ2-7; D: -; DNA: TGTGCCAGCAGCCCCCAGGGAAGATACGAGCAGTACTTC; CDR3: CASSPQGRYEQYF
V: TRBV7-2; size: -; J: TRBJ2-7; D: -; DNA: TGTGCCAGCAGCACGTACTACGAGCAGTACTTC; CDR3: CASSTYYEQYF
V: TRBV28; size: -; J: TRBJ2-7; D: -; DNA: TGTGCCAGCAGCCAAGGGGTGATCTACGAGCAGTACTTC; CDR3: CASSQGVIYEQYF
V: TRBV7-2; size: -; J: TRBJ2-1; D: -; DNA: TGTGCCAGCAGCTTAGACAGGGTAACCTACAATGAGCAGTTCTTC; CDR3: CASSLDRVTYNEQFF
V: TRBV21-1; size: -; J: TRBJ2-5; D: -; DNA: TGTGCCAGCAGCAAAGCGAAGGATAGGCAAGAGACCCAGTACTTC; CDR3: CASSKAKDRQETQYF
V: TRBV29-1; size: once; J: TRBJ2-7; D: -; DNA: TGCAGCGCTGGTGGGAGGCTTGGTTCCTACGAGCAGTACTTC; CDR3: CSAGGRLGSYEQYF
V: TRBV27; size: -; J: TRBJ2-7; D: TRBD2; DNA: TGTGCCAGCAGTTTCCGGGGGGACTACCCCTACGAGCAGTACTTC; CDR3: CASSFRGDYPYEQYF
V: TRBV5-6; size: -; J: TRBJ2-3; D: -; DNA: TGTGCCAGCAGCCCGACGTGGGTTTCAGATACGCAGTATTTT; CDR3: CASSPTWVSDTQYF